Below, one T cell receptor beta chain is given with its context. This clone was seen a single time. Which antigen it targets is not known. Base-call qualities are not available, and no considerably larger clone is one nucleotide away. The record originates from a study of blood T cell repertoires in COVID-19 (dated by TCRdb to about 2020). About the investigation overall: The collaborator samples originated in the United States, Italy and Spain and spanned the acute and convalescent phases of COVID-19. The prospective study material was composed of cDNA or gDNA derived from T cells, B-cell-depleted T cells, or PBMCs. Where HLA class I and class II types were available, the types were taken from metadata supplied by the sample provider, not from assay-based typing. The samples were drawn from two sources: the first 160 participants of the ongoing ImmuneRACE study, and 1,254 subjects contributed by 6 global collaborators. The repertoires were made available in a free public database intended to serve as a resource for research on the immune response to SARS-CoV-2. Sample metadata almost always included a de-identified subject ID, COVID-19 status, age in years and sex. The dataset comprised deeply sampled blood TCRbeta repertoires from subjects exposed to, actively infected with, or recovered from COVID-19. Study-wide findings and limitations: Clinical and demographic metadata were provided uncurated, with the amount varying by source and participant.

The germline V gene sets CDR1 to SGHRS and CDR2 to YFSETQ. The CDR3 numbers 16 residues from cysteine through phenylalanine. The only DNA kept is the CDR3, 48 bases in frame from the first base. V loses 2 bases, J loses 0 bases, and the germline ends lie 9 bases apart. The immunoSEQ Assay, a bias-controlled multiplex PCR, was used to amplify TCRbeta CDR3 regions from genomic DNA. From the authors' description of their analysis: Nucleated cell counts per sample were estimated from amplification of reference gene primers within the assay. To quantify the absolute abundance of each unique TCRbeta CDR3 rearrangement, sequence reads were collapsed and filtered. For each sample, productive Simpson clonality was calculated by taking the square root of Simpson's diversity index across productive rearrangements. In TCRdb, the immuneACCESS table is reduced to in-frame sequences with V and J assigned. These tables do not hold every clone; where another copy was compared, an unresolved V gene accounts for under half, and the others remain unexplained. The DNA was the basis for D and trimming; V, J and clone size are from that table. The sample table contains 250,000 or so clones; only one count was recorded for roughly 80% of them. 3.4% of the sample belongs to the ten largest clones.

Each collaborating institution followed its own protocols to collect whole blood in K2EDTA tubes. For TCRbeta analysis, collaborator samples were shipped as frozen whole blood, as isolated PBMCs, or as DNA extracted from either sample type. This TCR was recovered from a woman younger than 35 with acute or convalescent COVID-19. The material sequenced was peripheral blood. The chain is encoded by TRBV5-1 joined to TRBJ1-6, with a weak D call of TRBD1 (6 bases match). The CDR3 in this case is CASSFGQSSYNSPLHF. The sequenced DNA: TGCGCCAGCAGCTTTGGACAGAGCTCCTATAATTCACCCCTCCACTTT. The CDR3, completed at both ends by the reference TRBV5-1 and TRBJ1-6 genes, gives the full variable domain KAGVTQTPRYLIKTRGQQVTLSCSPISGHRSVSWYQQTPGQGLQFLFEYFSETQRNKGNFPGRFSGRQFSNSRSEMNVSTLELGDSALYLCASSFGQSSYNSPLHFGNGTRLTVT.